The clone carrying this T cell receptor (beta chain) showed up just a few times. The length of the CDR3 is 15 residues. Germline V gives CDR1 MGHDK, CDR2 SYGVNS. The J segment lost 10 bases and the V segment lost 1 base, leaving 5 bases of the junction unmatched. Source study methods: For nucleated cells, counts were estimated from reference gene primer amplification. This table comes from immunoSEQ multiplex PCR, and its TCRdb copy is limited to in-frame clones, with some not included. V and J calls plus clone size are reproduced from that table; the DNA served to infer D and trimming. This sample carries under 150,000 clones, more than 75% of them seen once, and the ten largest clones take 13%. This record belongs to a study of blood T cell repertoires in COVID-19. Study summary: Sites in the United States, Italy and Spain provided acute and convalescent COVID-19 samples. PBMCs, B-cell-depleted T cells, or T cells provided the cDNA or gDNA that made up the material.

V and J are TRBV25-1 and TRBJ1-4; 11 bases align to TRBD1. Material for sequencing was peripheral blood. The TCR sequence derives from a man in his fifties or sixties with active or convalescent COVID-19. CDR3 protein: CASSESRTGGRKLFF. The CDR3 DNA follows: TGTGCCAGCAGTGAATCGAGGACAGGGGGCAGAAAACTGTTTTTT.